This T cell receptor (beta chain) was identified during a study of cytomegalovirus exposure and HLA in healthy donors. Whole-study findings and limits: Later analysis revealed greater clonal expansion in HLA-associated TCR beta chains than in equally common others.

About this clone: Antigen specificity is unknown.

It was with 60 Vbeta and 13 Jbeta primers that the PCR ran. Data came from immunoSEQ multiplex PCR; TCRdb stores just in-frame clones and leaves some out. The top ten hold less than 3% of the sample, which has about 50,000 clones, about three quarters seen once. The CDR3 is made up of 14 amino acids. Trimming removed 0 bases at V and 2 bases at J, with 5 bases between. Germline lookup yields CDR1 LNHDA and CDR2 SQIVND (reference sequence). The source of this sequence is a woman aged 35 to 49 in good health and CMV-seropositive. This sequence joins TRBV19 and TRBJ1-5; D remains unclear. The sequencing sample was made of PBMCs. CDR3 in amino acids: CASSIDQGNQPQHF. CDR3 in DNA: TGTGCCAGTAGTATAGATCAGGGCAATCAGCCCCAGCATTTT.